At least ten counts were recorded for the clone carrying this T cell receptor beta chain. Its cognate antigen is unknown. This beta chain was picked up by a library intended for alpha chains and is off target, so its count carries little meaning. The data are from a study of spatial heterogeneity in lung cancer. Documented time point: sample taken at primary tumor resection. TCRdb itself ran the 5' RACE reads through MiXCR, one entry per CDR3 protein. The sample yields around 8,100 distinct CDR3 sequences, more than 13% seen once. Germline V lookup: CDR1 MDHEN, CDR2 SYDVKM. The CDR3 runs 13 residues. Trimming took 2 bases from V and 10 from J, leaving 9 bases between them. Findings and caveats of the study: The number of expanded tumor alpha and beta chains correlated with mutation number.

Sequenced material: lung tumor tissue, taken at surgery. V is TRBV28 and J is TRBJ1-6, with D unresolved. This receptor was taken from a female donor with early-stage non-small cell lung cancer. CDR3 nucleotides: TGTGCCAGCAGTTTACGGGTCGCCTCACCCCTCCACTTT. This gives the protein CASSLRVASPLHF.